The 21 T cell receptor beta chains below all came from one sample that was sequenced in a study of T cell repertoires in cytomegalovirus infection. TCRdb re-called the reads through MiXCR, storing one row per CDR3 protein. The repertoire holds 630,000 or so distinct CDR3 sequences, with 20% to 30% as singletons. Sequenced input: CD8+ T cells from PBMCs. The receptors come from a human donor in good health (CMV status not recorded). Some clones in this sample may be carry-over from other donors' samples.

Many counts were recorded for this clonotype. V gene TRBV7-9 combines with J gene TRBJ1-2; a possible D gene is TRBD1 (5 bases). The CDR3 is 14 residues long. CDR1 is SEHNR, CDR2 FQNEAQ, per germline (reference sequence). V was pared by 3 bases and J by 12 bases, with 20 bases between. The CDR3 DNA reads TGTGCCAGCAGCTTTGAGGGACGACCATACGCCCACACCTTC. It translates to CASSFEGRPYAHTF.

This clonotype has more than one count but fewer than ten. CDR3 amino acids: CASGVEGLTGYTF. The CDR3 DNA follows: TGTGCTAGTGGTGTGGAGGGACTAACTGGCTACACCTTC. The rearrangement uses TRBV12-5 and TRBJ1-2; tentative D call: TRBD1 (5 bases). The CDR3 is made up of 13 amino acids. V lost 5 bases and J lost 7, with 14 bases in between. Germline CDR1 reads LGHNT; CDR2 reads FRNRAP. The variable domain in full, completed from reference TRBV12-5 and TRBJ1-2, reads DARVTQTPRHKVTEMGQEVTMRCQPILGHNTVFWYRQTMMQGLELLAYFRNRAPLDDSGMPKDRFSAEMPDATLATLKIQPSEPRDSAVYFCASGVEGLTGYTFGSGTRLTVV.

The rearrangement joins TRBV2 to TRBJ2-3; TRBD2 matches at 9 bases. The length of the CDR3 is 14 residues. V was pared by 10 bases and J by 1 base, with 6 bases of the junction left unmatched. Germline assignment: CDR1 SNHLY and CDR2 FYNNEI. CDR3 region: CATLAGDRTDTQYF. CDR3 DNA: TGTGCCACATTAGCGGGGGACCGCACAGATACGCAGTATTTT.

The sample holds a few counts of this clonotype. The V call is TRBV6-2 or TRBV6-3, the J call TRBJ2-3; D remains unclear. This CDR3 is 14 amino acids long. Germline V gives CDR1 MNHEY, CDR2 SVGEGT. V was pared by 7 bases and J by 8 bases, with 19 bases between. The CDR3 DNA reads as TGTGCCAGCAAACTCCTCTTCACAGACGGTACGCAGTATTTT. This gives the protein CASKLLFTDGTQYF.

This chain's CDR3 is CASNGGRDSYGYTF. The CDR3 DNA reads TGCGCCAGCAACGGGGGTCGGGACAGCTATGGCTACACCTTC. The chain has TRBV5-1 and TRBJ1-2; 7 nucleotides match TRBD1. The germline V gene encodes CDR1 SGHRS and CDR2 YFSETQ. V shed 6 bases, J shed 4 bases, and the junction held 9 bases outside the gene matches. This CDR3 is 14 amino acids long.

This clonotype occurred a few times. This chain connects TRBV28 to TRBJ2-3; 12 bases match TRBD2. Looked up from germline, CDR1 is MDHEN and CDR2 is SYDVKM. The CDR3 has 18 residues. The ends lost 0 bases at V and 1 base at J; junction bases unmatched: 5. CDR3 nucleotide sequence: TGTGCCAGCAGTTTATGGGCTAGCGGGGGGGCTGGCACAGATACGCAGTATTTT. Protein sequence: CASSLWASGGAGTDTQYF.

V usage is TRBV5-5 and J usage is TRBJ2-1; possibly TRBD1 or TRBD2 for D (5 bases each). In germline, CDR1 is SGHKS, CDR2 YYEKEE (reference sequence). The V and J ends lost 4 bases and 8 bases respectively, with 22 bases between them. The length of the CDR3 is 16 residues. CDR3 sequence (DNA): TGTGCCAGCAGCCTGAGGGGACCTAGAGAGGTAGATGAGCAGTTCTTC. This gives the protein CASSLRGPREVDEQFF.

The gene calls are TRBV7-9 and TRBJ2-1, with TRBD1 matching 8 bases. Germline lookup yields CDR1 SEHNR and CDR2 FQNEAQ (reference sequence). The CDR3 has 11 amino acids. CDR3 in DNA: TGTGTGGGGACAGGCTACAATGAGCAGTTCTTC. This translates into CVGTGYNEQFF.

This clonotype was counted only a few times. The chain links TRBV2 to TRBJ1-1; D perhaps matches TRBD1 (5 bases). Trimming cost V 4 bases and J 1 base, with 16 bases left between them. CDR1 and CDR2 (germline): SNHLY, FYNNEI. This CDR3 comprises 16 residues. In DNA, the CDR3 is TGTGCCAGCAGTGTAACCTCCAAGGGGACGAACACTGAAGCTTTCTTT. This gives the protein CASSVTSKGTNTEAFF.

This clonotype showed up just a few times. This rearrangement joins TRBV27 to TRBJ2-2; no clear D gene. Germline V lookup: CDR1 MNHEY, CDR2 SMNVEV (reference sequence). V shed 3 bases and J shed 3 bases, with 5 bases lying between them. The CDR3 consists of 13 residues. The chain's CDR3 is CASSFTHTGELFF. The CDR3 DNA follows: TGTGCCAGCAGTTTTACACACACCGGGGAGCTGTTTTTT.

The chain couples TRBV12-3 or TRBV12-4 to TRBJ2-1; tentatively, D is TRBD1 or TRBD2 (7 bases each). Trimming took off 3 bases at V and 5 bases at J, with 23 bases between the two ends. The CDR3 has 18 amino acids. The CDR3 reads CASSLYSGGDSPDNEQFF. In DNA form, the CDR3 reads TGTGCCAGCAGTTTGTATTCTGGGGGGGACAGCCCTGACAATGAGCAGTTCTTC.

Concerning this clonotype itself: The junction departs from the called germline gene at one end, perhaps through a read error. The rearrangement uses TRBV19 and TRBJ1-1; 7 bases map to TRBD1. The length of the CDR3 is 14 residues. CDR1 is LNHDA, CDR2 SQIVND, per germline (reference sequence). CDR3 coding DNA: TGTGCCAGTAGTATCTCGGCAGGGGGGCCTGAGGCTTTCTTT. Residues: CASSISAGGPEAFF.

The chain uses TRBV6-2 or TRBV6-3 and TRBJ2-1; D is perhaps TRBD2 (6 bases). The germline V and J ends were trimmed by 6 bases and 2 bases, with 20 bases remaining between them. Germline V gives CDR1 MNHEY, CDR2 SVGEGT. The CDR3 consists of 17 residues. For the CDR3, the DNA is TGTGCCAGCAGCCTCATAGCCCCCACGGGGGCCTACAATGAGCAGTTCTTC. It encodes CASSLIAPTGAYNEQFF.

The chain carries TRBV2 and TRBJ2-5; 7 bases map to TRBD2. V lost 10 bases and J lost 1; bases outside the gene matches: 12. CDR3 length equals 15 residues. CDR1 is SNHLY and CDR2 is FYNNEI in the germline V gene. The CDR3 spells CANLPRGDFQETQYF. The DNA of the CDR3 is TGTGCCAACCTACCCCGGGGGGACTTCCAAGAGACCCAGTACTTC.

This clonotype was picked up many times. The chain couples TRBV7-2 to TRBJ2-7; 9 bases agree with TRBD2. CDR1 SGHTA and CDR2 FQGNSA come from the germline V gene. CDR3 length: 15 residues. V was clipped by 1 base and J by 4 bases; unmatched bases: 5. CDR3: CASSLVAGGEYEQYF. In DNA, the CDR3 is TGTGCCAGCAGCTTAGTTGCGGGGGGGGAATACGAGCAGTACTTC.

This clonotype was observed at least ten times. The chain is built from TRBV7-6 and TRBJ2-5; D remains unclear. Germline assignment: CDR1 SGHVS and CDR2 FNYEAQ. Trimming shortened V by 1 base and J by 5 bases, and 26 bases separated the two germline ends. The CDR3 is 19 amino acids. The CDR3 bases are TGTGCCAGCAGCTTAGAGTTTCCGGCTAGTTTCTCGAAAAGGGAGACCCAGTACTTC. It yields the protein CASSLEFPASFSKRETQYF.

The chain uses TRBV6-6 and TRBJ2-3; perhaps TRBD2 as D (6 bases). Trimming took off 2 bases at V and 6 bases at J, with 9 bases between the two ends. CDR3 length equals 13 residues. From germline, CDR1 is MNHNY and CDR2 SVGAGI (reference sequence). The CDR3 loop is CASSYAGIDTQYF. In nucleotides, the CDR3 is TGTGCCAGCAGTTACGCGGGAATCGATACGCAGTATTTT.

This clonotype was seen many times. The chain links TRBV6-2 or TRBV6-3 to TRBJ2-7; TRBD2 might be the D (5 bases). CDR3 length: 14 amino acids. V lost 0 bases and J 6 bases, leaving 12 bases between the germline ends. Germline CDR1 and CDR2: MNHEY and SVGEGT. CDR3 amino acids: CASSYSRSGGEQYF. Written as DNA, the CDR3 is TGTGCCAGCAGTTACTCGAGATCCGGAGGCGAGCAGTACTTC.

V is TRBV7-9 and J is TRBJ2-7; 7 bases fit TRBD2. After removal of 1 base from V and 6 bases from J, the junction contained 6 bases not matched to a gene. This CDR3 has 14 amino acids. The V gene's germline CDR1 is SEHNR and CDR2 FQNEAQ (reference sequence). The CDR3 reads CASSLVGPGGEQYF. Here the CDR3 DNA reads TGTGCCAGCAGCTTAGTAGGCCCGGGGGGCGAGCAGTACTTC. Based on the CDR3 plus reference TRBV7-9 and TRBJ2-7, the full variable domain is DTGVSQNPRHKITKRGQNVTFRCDPISEHNRLYWYRQTLGQGPEFLTYFQNEAQLEKSRLLSDRFSAERPKGSFSTLEIQRTEQGDSAMYLCASSLVGPGGEQYFGPGTRLTVT.

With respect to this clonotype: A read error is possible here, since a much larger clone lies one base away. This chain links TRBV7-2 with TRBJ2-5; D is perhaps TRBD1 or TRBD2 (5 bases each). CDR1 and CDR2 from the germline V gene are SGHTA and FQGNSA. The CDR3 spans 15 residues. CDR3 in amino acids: CASGLSPLGDETQYF. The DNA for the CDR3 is TGTGCCAGCGGCTTAAGCCCATTGGGGGATGAGACCCAGTACTTC.

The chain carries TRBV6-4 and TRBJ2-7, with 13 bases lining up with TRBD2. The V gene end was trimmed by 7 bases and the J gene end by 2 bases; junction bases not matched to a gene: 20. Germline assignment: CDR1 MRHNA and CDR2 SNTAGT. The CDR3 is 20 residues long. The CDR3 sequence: CASTRLVKAPGLAGPYEQYV. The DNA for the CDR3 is TGTGCCAGCACCCGCTTAGTTAAAGCGCCGGGACTAGCGGGGCCCTACGAGCAGTACGTC.